The sequence of this T cell receptor beta chain was determined in a study of T cell responses to AZD1222 COVID-19 vaccine. This CDR3 region has 16 residues. With 2 bases removed from V and 1 base from J, the gap between germline ends came to 14 bases. Germline CDR1 and CDR2: MNHEY and SMNVEV (reference sequence). Only in-frame clones appear in the TCRdb table, and some are missing; sequencing was by immunoSEQ multiplex PCR. This sample carries more than 150,000 clones, roughly 90% of them seen once, and the ten largest clones take over 1.2%. Study-level findings and limits: Nearly half of the spike-specific TCRs reportedly recognize variant regions that carry no mutations. Spike-specific TCR breadth and depth were elevated following two AZD1222 doses. Donors were chiefly white British, with a greater number of females, and clonal diversity was perhaps underestimated.

A remark on this clone: The antigen remains unidentified.

The gene calls are TRBV27 and TRBJ2-5; D is unclear. The specimen comprised peripheral blood, sampled 28 days after the second AZD1222 dose. This TCR was sampled from an adult who received the AZD1222 COVID-19 vaccine. This chain's CDR3 is CASSLMSSRAQETQYF. The CDR3 DNA reads TGTGCCAGCAGTTTAATGAGTAGTAGGGCCCAAGAGACCCAGTACTTC.